The clone carrying this TCR beta chain has a handful of counts. Study processing details: Amplification with reference gene primers provided the estimates of nucleated cell counts. Libraries were prepared by immunoSEQ multiplex PCR; TCRdb keeps only in-frame clonotypes and omits some of them. For V, J and clone size, that table is used; D and trimming come from the DNA. The data hold roughly 200,000 clones, with about 84% observed a single time. J lost 2 bases, V lost 4 bases, and 15 bases had no gene match. Per germline, CDR1 SEHNR and CDR2 FQNEAQ (reference sequence). This CDR3 has 18 residues. These data belong to a study of blood T cell repertoires in COVID-19. The overall study: T cells, B-cell-depleted T cells, or PBMCs provided the cDNA or gDNA that served as material.

This TCR derives from a man aged 40-55 years with acute COVID-19. Sequencing used PBMCs or T cells enriched from blood (not recorded which). The V call is TRBV7-9, the J call TRBJ1-2; 8 bases agree with TRBD1. CDR3 protein: CASSYLGPRGPTNYGYTF. Here the CDR3 DNA reads TGTGCCAGCAGCTATCTAGGACCCAGGGGGCCAACAAACTATGGCTACACCTTC.